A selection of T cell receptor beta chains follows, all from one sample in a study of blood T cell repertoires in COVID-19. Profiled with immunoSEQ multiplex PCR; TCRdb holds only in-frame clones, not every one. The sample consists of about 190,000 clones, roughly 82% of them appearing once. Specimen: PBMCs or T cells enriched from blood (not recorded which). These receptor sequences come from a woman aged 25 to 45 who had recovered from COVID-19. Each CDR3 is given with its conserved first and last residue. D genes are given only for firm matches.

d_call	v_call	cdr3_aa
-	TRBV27	CASSLYRDQPQHF
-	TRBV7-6	CASSLGERQFYEQYF
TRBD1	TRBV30	CAWSWTGTNQPQHF
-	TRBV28	CASGPGIAKNIQYF
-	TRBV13	CASSLPAGPGDYGYTF
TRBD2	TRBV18	CASSPGYPGRGGQYF
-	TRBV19	CASSIAPDSQMNTEAFF
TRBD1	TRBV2	CASSEALQAGGAETQYF
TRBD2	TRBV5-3	CARSPTRLAPNTGELFF
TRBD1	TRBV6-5	CASSYSGGQEAEQYF
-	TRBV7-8	CASSLTGGAQGAKNIQYF
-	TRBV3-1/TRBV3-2	CASSQAMTPAYEQYF
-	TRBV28	CASVRGRWEAKNIQYF
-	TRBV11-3	CASSLGARSSYEQYF
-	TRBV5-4	CASSHPVKPYEQYF